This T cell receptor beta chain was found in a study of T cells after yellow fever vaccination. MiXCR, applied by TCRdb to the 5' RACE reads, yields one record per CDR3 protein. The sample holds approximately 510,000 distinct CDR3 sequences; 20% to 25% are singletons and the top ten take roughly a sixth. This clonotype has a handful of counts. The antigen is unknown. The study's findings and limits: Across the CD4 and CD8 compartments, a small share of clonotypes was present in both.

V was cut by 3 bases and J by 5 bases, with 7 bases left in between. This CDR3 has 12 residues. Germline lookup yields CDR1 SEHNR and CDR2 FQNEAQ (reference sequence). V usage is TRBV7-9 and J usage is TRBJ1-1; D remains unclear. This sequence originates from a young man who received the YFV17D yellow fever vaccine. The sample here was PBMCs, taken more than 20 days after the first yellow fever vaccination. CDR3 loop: CASSFIGTEAFF. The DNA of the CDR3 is TGTGCCAGCAGCTTTATCGGGACTGAAGCTTTCTTT.